Below, one T cell receptor beta chain is given with its context. TCRdb's table, derived via immunoSEQ multiplex PCR, lists solely in-frame clones and lacks some. The sample lists tens of thousands of clones; roughly 90% were seen once. The sample comes from a study of blood T cell repertoires in COVID-19. The CDR3 runs 15 residues. The germline V gene has CDR1 SGDLS and CDR2 YYNGEE. Deletions cut 0 bases from V and 2 bases from J, with 10 bases between. The clonotype comes from a man aged 55-75 years with acute or convalescent COVID-19. The sequenced sample was peripheral blood. The chain joins TRBV9 to TRBJ2-3, with D perhaps TRBD1 (5 bases). The CDR3 spells CASSVEGVLTDTQYF. The CDR3 region has the DNA TGTGCCAGCAGCGTAGAAGGGGTACTCACAGATACGCAGTATTTT.